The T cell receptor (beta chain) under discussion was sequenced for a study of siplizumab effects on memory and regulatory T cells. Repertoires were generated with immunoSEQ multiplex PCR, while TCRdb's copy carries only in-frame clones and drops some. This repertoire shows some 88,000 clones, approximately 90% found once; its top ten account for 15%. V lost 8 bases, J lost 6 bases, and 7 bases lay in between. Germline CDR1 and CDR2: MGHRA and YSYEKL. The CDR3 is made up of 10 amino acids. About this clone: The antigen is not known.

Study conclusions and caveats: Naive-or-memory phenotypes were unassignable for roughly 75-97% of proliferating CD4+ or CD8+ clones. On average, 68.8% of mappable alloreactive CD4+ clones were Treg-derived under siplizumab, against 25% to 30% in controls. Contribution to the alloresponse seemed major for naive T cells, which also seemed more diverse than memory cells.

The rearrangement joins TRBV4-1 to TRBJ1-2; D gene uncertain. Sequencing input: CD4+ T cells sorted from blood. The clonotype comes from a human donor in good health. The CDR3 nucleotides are TGCGCCAGCGGGGATAATGGCTACACCTTC. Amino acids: CASGDNGYTF.